Sequencing of this T cell receptor (beta chain) was carried out in a study of cytomegalovirus exposure and HLA in healthy donors. Remarks on this clone: Its target is not known.

General study results and limits: When presence/absence was analysed, sequencing depth was taken to be roughly uniform across donors. Researchers catalogued about 150 TCR beta chains as cytomegalovirus-associated.

CDR1 is SNHLY and CDR2 is FYNNEI in the germline V gene. The junction had 4 bases not matched to a gene; V was cut back by 4 bases and J by 4 bases. The CDR3 is made up of 15 amino acids. Primers: 60 Vbeta forward and 13 Jbeta reverse. The protocol was immunoSEQ multiplex PCR, while the TCRdb copy is restricted to in-frame clones and leaves out a portion. Seen here are more than 90,000 clones, 60% to 80% observed once, and the top ten hold roughly a sixth. The sequencing input was PBMCs. This TCR was recovered from a man in his fifties or sixties in good health and CMV-seropositive. The chain couples TRBV2 to TRBJ2-1; 10 bases align to TRBD2. The DNA of the CDR3 is TGTGCCAGCAGTGCCAGCGGGAGGGATTACAATGAGCAGTTCTTC. Translated: CASSASGRDYNEQFF.